This T cell receptor (beta chain) derives from a study of blood T cells in healthy people across ages. Study-wide results and limits: Per million T cells, the diversity of TCR beta decreased roughly linearly as age advanced.

This clonotype was seen only a few times. Its antigen is undetermined. A second about 6 to 11 cycle PCR used barcoded and J-beta primers. TCRdb analysed the 5' RACE reads with MiXCR anew, one entry per CDR3 protein. The sample has about 970,000 distinct CDR3 sequences; about 53% are singletons. Ranging in age from roughly 6 to 90, the donors were healthy Caucasian individuals from Russia. Trimming left V 5 bases short and J 0 bases short, with 15 bases between. The CDR3 runs 16 residues. The sequenced sample consisted of blood. This TCR was recovered from a woman aged 60-75 years in good health. The chain combines TRBV12-3 or TRBV12-4 with TRBJ2-3; D is ambiguous. The CDR3: CASSPKALGSTDTQYF. As DNA, the CDR3 is TGTGCCAGCAGTCCGAAGGCTCTTGGTAGCACAGATACGCAGTATTTT.